Below are 32 T cell receptor beta chains sequenced from a single sample in a study of blood T cell repertoires in COVID-19. The protocol was immunoSEQ multiplex PCR, while the TCRdb copy is restricted to in-frame clones and leaves out a portion. The sample holds 300,000 to 350,000 clones, 88% seen once. The source material was peripheral blood. The receptors come from a woman between 65 and 79 years old with COVID-19, enrolled during active disease.

V is TRBV9 and J is TRBJ2-5; 7 positions match TRBD1. The CDR3 loop spans 15 amino acids. The ends lost 0 bases at V and 5 bases at J; junction bases unmatched: 7. The germline gives CDR1 SGDLS, CDR2 YYNGEE. The CDR3 region has the DNA TGTGCCAGCAGCGTAGCACAGGGGTATGCGGAGACCCAGTACTTC. It encodes CASSVAQGYAETQYF.

The rearrangement links TRBV7-2 to TRBJ1-2; D unclear. V lost 1 base, J lost 3 bases, and 12 bases lay in between. In germline, CDR1 is SGHTA, CDR2 FQGNSA. This CDR3 has 15 amino acids. CDR3 residues: CASSLGFGTDYGYTF. CDR3 DNA: TGTGCCAGCAGCTTAGGTTTTGGTACGGACTATGGCTACACCTTC.

This clone was observed once. The chain is built from TRBV9 and TRBJ2-7, with TRBD2 matching 9 bases. Germline V lookup: CDR1 SGDLS, CDR2 YYNGEE. The CDR3 covers 14 residues. V dropped 0 bases and J dropped 6; count of bases not matched to a gene: 4. The chain's CDR3 is CASSVGSGGVEQYF. DNA of the CDR3: TGTGCCAGCAGCGTAGGTAGCGGGGGAGTCGAGCAGTACTTC. The full variable domain, with the rest looked up from reference TRBV9 and TRBJ2-7, is DSGVTQTPKHLITATGQRVTLRCSPRSGDLSVYWYQQSLDQGLQFLIQYYNGEERAKGNILERFSAQQFPDLHSELNLSSLELGDSALYFCASSVGSGGVEQYFGPGTRLTVT.

This sequence joins TRBV23-1 and TRBJ2-1; perhaps TRBD2 as D (7 bases). TRBV23-1 is designated an ORF whose function remains uncertain. Trimming left V 5 bases short and J 8 bases short, with 19 bases between. This CDR3 spans 15 amino acids. Here the CDR3 DNA reads TGCGCCAGCAGTGCGACGGGGGGCCCAGTCCATGAGCAGTTCTTC. Translation gives CASSATGGPVHEQFF.

V gene TRBV4-1 combines with J gene TRBJ1-4; 8 nucleotides match TRBD1. The junction had 8 bases not matched to a gene; V was cut back by 3 bases and J by 5 bases. Looked up from germline, CDR1 is MGHRA and CDR2 is YSYEKL. This CDR3 is built from 16 residues. The CDR3 sequence: CASSHSDRGGNEKLFF. The CDR3 DNA reads TGCGCCAGCAGCCATTCAGACAGGGGAGGGAATGAAAAACTGTTTTTT.

This sequence joins TRBV6-5 and TRBJ1-1; D not resolved. Germline CDR1 reads MNHEY; CDR2 reads SVGAGI. V dropped 2 bases and J dropped 0 bases, with 10 bases sitting between them. This CDR3 contains 15 residues. In DNA, the CDR3 is TGTGCCAGCAGTTACGCCGGTTTTCTGAACACTGAAGCTTTCTTT. Translated, it gives CASSYAGFLNTEAFF.

The chain couples TRBV12-3 or TRBV12-4 to TRBJ1-2; the D is unclear. Trimming stripped 5 bases from V and 6 bases from J, with 10 bases between. The CDR3 is made up of 12 amino acids. The DNA of the CDR3 is TGTGCCAGCAGTAGCCCCCTAGATGGCTACACCTTC. It yields the protein CASSSPLDGYTF.

This chain's CDR3 is CASSFAGEEKLFF. CDR3 bases: TGTGCCAGCAGCTTCGCAGGGGAGGAAAAACTGTTTTTT. The gene calls are TRBV11-1 and TRBJ1-4; D possibly corresponds to TRBD1 (6 bases). In germline, CDR1 is SGHAT, CDR2 FQDESV (reference sequence). This CDR3 is 13 amino acids long. The V gene lost 3 bases and the J gene lost 8 bases, with 10 bases spanning the gap.

The V call is TRBV19, the J call TRBJ2-7, with TRBD1 identical over 9 bases. Trimming removed 5 bases from V and 5 bases from J; junction bases left unmatched: 7. Germline CDR1 is LNHDA and CDR2 is SQIVND (reference sequence). This CDR3 contains 14 residues. CDR3 sequence (DNA): TGTGCCAGTAGTCCCGGGACAGGGAGGAACGAGCAGTACTTC. It codes for CASSPGTGRNEQYF.

The chain couples TRBV9 to TRBJ1-2; 7 positions agree with TRBD1. This CDR3 is 14 amino acids long. The V segment lost 2 bases and the J segment 9 bases; nucleotides outside the gene matches: 10. The germline gives CDR1 SGDLS, CDR2 YYNGEE. The CDR3 loop reads CASSVNPGQRSYTF. The CDR3 DNA reads as TGTGCCAGCAGCGTCAATCCGGGACAGAGGAGCTACACCTTC. Complete variable domain (other parts from reference TRBV9 and TRBJ1-2): DSGVTQTPKHLITATGQRVTLRCSPRSGDLSVYWYQQSLDQGLQFLIQYYNGEERAKGNILERFSAQQFPDLHSELNLSSLELGDSALYFCASSVNPGQRSYTFGSGTRLTVV.

Only a few counts were recorded for this clone. The chain joins TRBV19 to TRBJ2-1; 8 nucleotides line up with TRBD2. V lost 1 base and J lost 6; bases outside the gene matches: 8. CDR1 is LNHDA, CDR2 SQIVND, per germline (reference sequence). The CDR3 runs to 16 residues. The CDR3 DNA reads TGTGCCAGTAGTATAGGGGGAGCGGGGGCCCTCAATGAGCAGTTCTTC. Its translation is CASSIGGAGALNEQFF.

CDR3 bases: TGTGCCAGCAGCGCAACACAGGGGCCCAACCGCTATGGCTACACCTTC. Translating gives CASSATQGPNRYGYTF. V usage is TRBV9 and J usage is TRBJ1-2; 7 bases are a match to TRBD1. CDR1 SGDLS and CDR2 YYNGEE come from the germline V gene. This CDR3 contains 16 residues. Losses at the gene ends were 3 bases for V and 4 bases for J; bases not matched to a gene: 12.

The rearrangement links TRBV5-1 to TRBJ2-7; TRBD2 matches 10 bases. Germline-derived CDR1 and CDR2 are SGHRS and YFSETQ. The CDR3 covers 15 residues. With V trimmed by 4 bases and J by 5 bases, 9 bases remained unmatched. The CDR3 spells CASSLPGTSVNEQYF. The CDR3 bases are TGCGCCAGCAGCCTTCCCGGGACTAGCGTCAACGAGCAGTACTTC.

The chain uses TRBV28 and TRBJ2-1; 10 bases align to TRBD1. The CDR3 loop spans 16 amino acids. V lost 1 base and J lost 7; bases outside the gene matches: 7. CDR1 and CDR2 from the germline V gene are MDHEN and SYDVKM. In DNA form, the CDR3 reads TGTGCCAGCAGTTTATACCGACAGGGGGCAAGGAATGAGCAGTTCTTC. Its translation: CASSLYRQGARNEQFF.

There are a few counts of this clone. The gene calls are TRBV7-9 and TRBJ1-1; D is undetermined. The CDR3 runs to 14 residues. V was clipped by 5 bases and J by 10 bases, with 20 bases between them. Germline CDR1 reads SEHNR; CDR2 reads FQNEAQ (reference sequence). The CDR3: CASSPARRQLGAFF. The CDR3, as DNA: TGTGCCAGCAGCCCTGCCAGGAGGCAACTTGGAGCTTTCTTT. Filled out from reference TRBV7-9 and TRBJ1-1, the complete variable domain reads DTGVSQNPRHKITKRGQNVTFRCDPISEHNRLYWYRQTLGQGPEFLTYFQNEAQLEKSRLLSDRFSAERPKGSFSTLEIQRTEQGDSAMYLCASSPARRQLGAFFGQGTRLTVV.

The chain carries TRBV2 and TRBJ2-7; unclear D gene. Trimming cost V 4 bases and J 1 base, with 8 bases left between them. The CDR3 spans 13 residues. Germline V lookup: CDR1 SNHLY, CDR2 FYNNEI. CDR3 loop: CASSGTLSYEQYF. The CDR3, as DNA: TGTGCCAGCAGTGGAACTCTTTCCTACGAGCAGTACTTC.

This clone was seen just once. CDR3 sequence reads: CASSLWEDTEAFF. CDR3 DNA: TGTGCCAGCAGCTTATGGGAGGACACTGAAGCTTTCTTT. The chain has TRBV7-8 and TRBJ1-1; D ambiguous. The CDR3 runs to 13 residues. The V gene's germline CDR1 is SGHVS and CDR2 FQNEAQ. The germline V and J ends were trimmed by 2 bases and 3 bases, with 7 bases remaining between them.

V is TRBV19 and J is TRBJ1-4, with 9 bases identical to TRBD1. The CDR3 consists of 14 residues. CDR1 LNHDA and CDR2 SQIVND come from the germline V gene (reference sequence). The junction had 2 bases not matched to a gene; V was cut back by 3 bases and J by 6 bases. As DNA, the CDR3 is TGTGCCAGTAGTATGGACAGGGGAGATGAAAAACTGTTTTTT. It translates to CASSMDRGDEKLFF. Complete variable domain (other parts from reference TRBV19 and TRBJ1-4): DGGITQSPKYLFRKEGQNVTLSCEQNLNHDAMYWYRQDPGQGLRLIYYSQIVNDFQKGDIAEGYSVSREKKESFPLTVTSAQKNPTAFYLCASSMDRGDEKLFFGSGTQLSVL.

This clone was seen just once. This chain uses TRBV5-1 with TRBJ2-3; TRBD2 might be the D (6 bases). The germline gives CDR1 SGHRS, CDR2 YFSETQ. The CDR3 has 15 amino acids. Trimming removed 4 bases at V and 0 bases at J, with 12 bases between. CDR3 nucleotide sequence: TGCGCCAGCAGCCTTGACGGGAGTAGCACAGATACGCAGTATTTT. Amino acids: CASSLDGSSTDTQYF.

To note about this clone: Other nucleotide sequences from this sample produce the same CDR3. The J gene is TRBJ1-2, the V gene TRBV30, with D maybe TRBD1 (6 bases). Germline CDR1 and CDR2: GTSNPN and SVGIG (reference sequence). The CDR3 runs 13 residues. V dropped 3 bases and J dropped 1 base, with 9 bases sitting between them. CDR3 nucleotides: TGTGCCTGGAGCGCGGACAGTAACTATGGCTACACCTTC. Translation gives CAWSADSNYGYTF.

As for this clone: The junction and the germline gene differ at one end; a read error may be behind it. The chain carries TRBV6-1 and TRBJ1-5, with TRBD1 matching over 8 bases. This CDR3 has 14 amino acids. In germline, CDR1 is MNHNS, CDR2 SASEGT. This chain's CDR3 is CASSEGYETGAHHF. CDR3 DNA sequence: TGTGCCAGCAGTGAAGGATACGAGACAGGGGCCCACCATTTT.

The chain joins TRBV27 to TRBJ2-2, with D uncertain. Between the trimmed V and J ends, which lost 2 bases and 8 bases, there was a span of 6 bases. Germline values: CDR1 MNHEY, CDR2 SMNVEV (reference sequence). There are 12 residues in the CDR3. CDR3 loop: CASSLGQGELFF. The CDR3 DNA sequence: TGTGCCAGCAGTTTAGGTCAGGGGGAGCTGTTTTTT.

V usage is TRBV19 and J usage is TRBJ2-7; 11 bases are a match to TRBD1. The J segment lost 2 bases and the V segment lost 6 bases, leaving 3 bases of the junction unmatched. This CDR3 is built from 14 residues. CDR1 and CDR2 (germline): LNHDA, SQIVND (reference sequence). This CDR3 is CASSRTGGPYEQYF. CDR3 coding DNA: TGTGCCAGTAGCAGGACAGGGGGCCCCTACGAGCAGTACTTC.

The gene calls are TRBV5-6 and TRBJ2-3, with a weak D call TRBD2 (6 bases). Germline values: CDR1 SGHDT, CDR2 YYEEEE. The CDR3 loop spans 17 amino acids. The ends were cut back, 4 bases at V and 4 bases at J, with 22 bases in the middle. CDR3 sequence (DNA): TGTGCCAGCAGCCGACCCGGGACTCCTCTTCGCTCAGATACGCAGTATTTT. Its protein is CASSRPGTPLRSDTQYF.

The V and J genes are TRBV6-5 and TRBJ1-1, with D uncertain. Germline CDR1 MNHEY, CDR2 SVGAGI. CDR3 size: 13 residues. Trimming pared 8 bases from V and 2 bases from J, leaving 12 bases between. CDR3 region: CASPNILNTEAFF. The DNA of the CDR3 is TGTGCCAGCCCCAATATACTCAACACTGAAGCTTTCTTT.

The chain joins TRBV10-3 to TRBJ1-1, with unresolved D. This CDR3 has 13 residues. Germline lookup yields CDR1 ENHRY and CDR2 SYGVKD. The germline V and J ends were trimmed by 2 bases and 0 bases, with 4 bases remaining between them. The CDR3 DNA follows: TGTGCCATCAGTGAGACGGTGAACACTGAAGCTTTCTTT. Amino acids: CAISETVNTEAFF.

This sequence joins TRBV11-2 and TRBJ2-5; 11 nucleotides line up with TRBD2. Trimming took 7 bases from V and 4 from J; bases not matched to a gene: 11. Germline assignment: CDR1 SGHAT and CDR2 FQNNGV. There are 16 residues in the CDR3. The CDR3 sequence: CASTVISGGAPETQYF. CDR3 in DNA: TGTGCCAGCACCGTCATTAGCGGGGGGGCCCCAGAGACCCAGTACTTC.

This clone showed up just a few times. The V and J genes are TRBV6-2 or TRBV6-3 and TRBJ2-7; 9 bases fit TRBD1. J was trimmed by 2 bases and V by 0 bases; bases with no gene match: 5. Per germline, CDR1 MNHEY and CDR2 SVGEGT. This CDR3 contains 16 residues. The CDR3 region has the DNA TGTGCCAGCAGTTACTCGAGGGACAGGGCTACCTACGAGCAGTACTTC. It specifies CASSYSRDRATYEQYF.

This clone occurred once. The sample contains more than one DNA sequence encoding this CDR3. The V call is TRBV28, the J call TRBJ1-2, with a weak D call TRBD1 (6 bases). This CDR3 is 13 amino acids long. Germline lookup yields CDR1 MDHEN and CDR2 SYDVKM. V was clipped by 3 bases and J by 1 base, with 6 bases between them. The CDR3 DNA sequence: TGTGCCAGCAGTTTGGACAGTAACTATGGCTACACCTTC. Its protein product is CASSLDSNYGYTF.

The rearrangement uses TRBV7-9 and TRBJ1-2; D unresolved. Germline CDR1 reads SEHNR; CDR2 reads FQNEAQ (reference sequence). V lost 7 bases and J lost 4, with 16 bases in between. This CDR3 region has 14 residues. CDR3 loop: CASTSLENGYGYTF. CDR3 nucleotides: TGTGCCAGCACCAGCTTAGAGAACGGCTATGGCTACACCTTC.

CDR3 DNA: TGCAGTGCTAGAGATCGGGAAAAACTGTTTTTT. As protein: CSARDREKLFF. V is TRBV20-1 and J is TRBJ1-4; D gene unclear. The CDR3 consists of 11 residues. Trimming pared 0 bases from V and 8 bases from J, leaving 4 bases between. Germline CDR1 DFQATT, CDR2 SNEGSKA (reference sequence).

The V gene is TRBV18, the J gene TRBJ2-5; D unresolved. Germline-derived CDR1 and CDR2 are KGHSH and LQKENI. The CDR3 runs to 16 residues. Trimming pared 3 bases from V and 4 bases from J, leaving 18 bases between. The chain's CDR3 is CASSPSQLRHGETQYF. The CDR3 nucleotides are TGTGCCAGCTCACCCTCCCAGCTCCGACACGGAGAGACCCAGTACTTC.